Each of the 7 T cell receptor beta chains below was sequenced from the same sample in a study of blood T cell repertoires in COVID-19. Clones were read by immunoSEQ multiplex PCR, and TCRdb kept only the in-frame ones, dropping some. The profile shows 250,000 or so clones, approximately 86% of them singletons. Material: peripheral blood. These receptors were obtained from a man aged 25-40 years with active or convalescent COVID-19.

Points on this clone: This CDR3 is also generated by other DNA sequences in the sample. V usage is TRBV6-1 and J usage is TRBJ1-1; D is perhaps TRBD1 (6 bases). This CDR3 has 15 amino acids. V was cut by 1 base and J by 1 base, with 10 bases left in between. CDR1 and CDR2 (germline): MNHNS, SASEGT. The CDR3, as DNA: TGTGCCAGCAGTGAAGGGGGCAGGGGGAACACTGAAGCTTTCTTT. It encodes CASSEGGRGNTEAFF.

The rearrangement uses TRBV25-1 and TRBJ1-1; D not certain. This CDR3 spans 13 amino acids. Trimming pared 6 bases from V and 2 bases from J, leaving 10 bases between. The germline CDR1 and CDR2 sequences are MGHDK and SYGVNS. The CDR3 here is CASRQQANTEAFF. In DNA, the CDR3 is TGTGCCAGCAGACAGCAGGCTAACACTGAAGCTTTCTTT.

This chain uses TRBV7-8 with TRBJ2-1; 11 positions agree with TRBD2. CDR1 and CDR2 (germline): SGHVS, FQNEAQ. This CDR3 is 18 amino acids long. V lost 0 bases to trimming and J lost 0 bases; unmatched junction nucleotides: 4. The DNA of the CDR3 is TGTGCCAGCAGCTTAGCTCTAGCGGGGGGACACTCCTACAATGAGCAGTTCTTC. Its translation: CASSLALAGGHSYNEQFF.

The chain is built from TRBV15 and TRBJ1-6; 7 bases line up with TRBD1. With 0 bases clipped from V and 9 bases from J, the junction kept 2 bases outside the gene matches. The CDR3 totals 14 residues. Germline CDR1 LNHNV, CDR2 YYDKDF (reference sequence). CDR3 sequence (DNA): TGTGCCACCAGCAGAGACAGGGGGATTTCACCCCTCCACTTT. Its protein is CATSRDRGISPLHF.

This clone was seen repeatedly, ten times or more. V and J are TRBV30 and TRBJ2-2; D is ambiguous. Deletions cut 3 bases from V and 1 base from J, with 6 bases between. The CDR3 contains 13 residues. Germline CDR1 GTSNPN, CDR2 SVGIG (reference sequence). Here the CDR3 DNA reads TGTGCCTGGAGCAGGCAGAACACCGGGGAGCTGTTTTTT. It specifies CAWSRQNTGELFF. The whole variable domain, remainder taken from reference TRBV30 and TRBJ2-2, is SQTIHQWPATLVQPVGSPLSLECTVEGTSNPNLYWYRQAAGRGLQLLFYSVGIGQISSEVPQNLSASRPQDRQFILSSKKLLLSDSGFYLCAWSRQNTGELFFGEGSRLTVL.

This chain links TRBV12-3 or TRBV12-4 with TRBJ2-1; no clear D. There are 13 residues in the CDR3. Trimming stripped 7 bases from V and 0 bases from J, with 7 bases between. CDR3 sequence reads: CASTLSSYNEQFF. DNA of the CDR3: TGTGCCAGCACACTTAGCTCCTACAATGAGCAGTTCTTC.

The rearrangement links TRBV7-2 to TRBJ2-7, with D perhaps TRBD2 (5 bases). The CDR3 totals 14 residues. Trimming shortened V by 5 bases and J by 1 base, and 12 bases separated the two germline ends. Germline values: CDR1 SGHTA, CDR2 FQGNSA. CDR3: CASSSGVRSYEQYF. The DNA of the CDR3 is TGTGCCAGCAGCAGCGGAGTTCGTTCCTACGAGCAGTACTTC.